This TCR beta chain was identified during a study of T cells after yellow fever vaccination. Study-wide findings and caveats: A weaker secondary response peaked on day 5, the primary on day 15.

TCRdb redid the calling of the 5' RACE reads with MiXCR, one entry per CDR3 protein. The sample holds around 140,000 distinct CDR3 sequences, more than 6.5% seen once. The CDR3 extends over 16 amino acids. V was pared by 6 bases and J by 3 bases, with 12 bases of the junction left unmatched. Germline-derived CDR1 and CDR2 are KGHSH and LQKENI. About this clonotype: The antigen is undetermined.

This TCR was recovered from a man aged 25-45 years who received the YFV17D yellow fever vaccine. The chain links TRBV18 to TRBJ2-3; the match to TRBD2 covers 7 bases. The sequenced sample was CD4+ T cells sorted from PBMCs, obtained 10 days after the yellow fever booster vaccination. CDR3 loop: CASSRQAGMGTDTQYF. The DNA for the CDR3 is TGTGCCAGCTCGCGTCAAGCGGGAATGGGGACAGATACGCAGTATTTT. Full variable domain (missing parts from reference TRBV18 and TRBJ2-3): NAGVMQNPRHLVRRRGQEARLRCSPMKGHSHVYWYRQLPEEGLKFMVYLQKENIIDESGMPKERFSAEFPKEGPSILRIQQVVRGDSAAYFCASSRQAGMGTDTQYFGPGTRLTVL.